The 22 T cell receptor beta chains reported below all come from one sample, sequenced in a study of spatial heterogeneity in lung cancer. Time point of the sample: sample taken at primary tumor resection. TCRdb called the 5' RACE reads again in MiXCR, with one record for every CDR3 protein. The sample has tens of thousands of distinct CDR3 sequences, 6.5% to 7% seen once. The sequencing used PBMCs, collected at surgery. These receptors all stem from a female donor with early-stage non-small cell lung cancer.

The chain combines TRBV28 with TRBJ1-1, with 9 bases aligning to TRBD1. Germline trimming cut 7 bases from V and 10 bases from J; bases unmatched to any gene: 7. This CDR3 spans 12 amino acids. Germline V CDR1 and CDR2: MDHEN, SYDVKM. The CDR3, as DNA: TGTGCCAGCACCACAGGGGGCTACGGAGCTTTCTTT. Encoded protein: CASTTGGYGAFF.

CDR3 loop: CASSLTTNTEAFF. Written as DNA, the CDR3 is TGTGCCAGCAGCTTAACGACAAATACTGAAGCTTTCTTT. The V call is TRBV7-3, the J call TRBJ1-1; no firm D call. Germline CDR1 reads SGHTA; CDR2 reads FQGTGA. V lost 0 bases to trimming and J lost 5 bases, with 7 bases between them. The CDR3 sequence is 13 residues long. The full variable domain, rest sourced from reference TRBV7-3 and TRBJ1-1, is GAGVSQTPSNKVTEKGKYVELRCDPISGHTALYWYRQSLGQGPEFLIYFQGTGAADDSGLPNDRFFAVRPEGSVSTLKIQRTERGDSAVYLCASSLTTNTEAFFGQGTRLTVV.

This clonotype was counted many times. V gene TRBV9 combines with J gene TRBJ2-3, with TRBD2 matching over 7 bases. CDR1 and CDR2 (germline): SGDLS, YYNGEE. V gave up 1 base and J gave up 2 bases; unmatched junction bases: 10. The CDR3 length is 17 residues. CDR3 bases: TGTGCCAGCAGCGTATTCACGACTAGCTCTCCCACAGATACGCAGTATTTT. It encodes CASSVFTTSSPTDTQYF.

This clonotype has a handful of counts. The chain uses TRBV4-1 and TRBJ2-3; 8 nucleotides agree with TRBD2. V lost 1 base to trimming and J lost 4 bases; unmatched junction nucleotides: 4. The length of the CDR3 is 15 residues. The germline CDR1 and CDR2 sequences are MGHRA and YSYEKL. This chain's CDR3 is CASSQAPGLADTQYF. DNA for the CDR3: TGCGCCAGCAGCCAAGCCCCGGGACTAGCAGATACGCAGTATTTT.

There are a few counts of this clonotype. It may be a read error: a sequence one base away is much more abundant. V usage is TRBV29-1 and J usage is TRBJ2-2, with D perhaps matching TRBD1 or TRBD2 (5 bases each). CDR3 length equals 13 residues. Germline lookup yields CDR1 SQVTM and CDR2 ANQGSEA. The CDR3 sequence: CGVPGRSTGELFF. Written as DNA, the CDR3 is TGCGGCGTCCCGGGACGGAGCACCGGGGAGCTGTTTTTT.

This clonotype occurred many times. V and J are TRBV15 and TRBJ2-7, with 7 bases that match TRBD1. This CDR3 comprises 15 residues. The V gene's germline CDR1 is LNHNV and CDR2 YYDKDF (reference sequence). V lost 3 bases, J lost 2 bases, and 7 bases stayed unmatched. In nucleotides, the CDR3 is TGTGCCACCAGCAGTGATCGGGACAGAACCTACGAGCAGTACTTC. This translates into CATSSDRDRTYEQYF.

This clonotype was recorded at least ten times. The CDR3 region has the DNA TGCGCCAGCAGCCATGTAGGCAAGGTAGCGGGGGCGTACCAAGAGACCCAGTACTTC. Amino acid sequence: CASSHVGKVAGAYQETQYF. The rearrangement uses TRBV4-1 and TRBJ2-5; 9 bases are a match to TRBD2. Germline values: CDR1 MGHRA, CDR2 YSYEKL. This CDR3 has 19 amino acids. Trimming took 3 bases from V and 0 from J; bases not matched to a gene: 14.

This clonotype has a count of ten or more. The chain is built from TRBV20-1 and TRBJ1-1, with 9 bases that match TRBD1. The CDR3 extends over 15 amino acids. Germline-derived CDR1 and CDR2 are DFQATT and SNEGSKA (reference sequence). Trimming removed 2 bases from V and 2 bases from J; junction bases left unmatched: 6. The CDR3 DNA sequence: TGCAGTGCTAGAATCCGGACAGGGGCTAACACTGAAGCTTTCTTT. Its protein is CSARIRTGANTEAFF.

A few counts support this clonotype. The chain recombines TRBV7-2 with TRBJ2-4; 13 bases fit TRBD2. CDR3 size: 19 residues. V was pared by 5 bases and J by 0 bases, with 10 bases of the junction left unmatched. The germline CDR1 and CDR2 sequences are SGHTA and FQGNSA. The CDR3 reads CASSQRGTSGAIAKNIQYF. The CDR3 bases are TGTGCCAGCAGCCAAAGAGGGACTAGCGGGGCTATAGCCAAAAACATTCAGTACTTC.

V gene TRBV5-1 combines with J gene TRBJ2-2, with D unclear. V lost 7 bases to trimming and J lost 0 bases, with 10 bases between them. Germline CDR1 SGHRS, CDR2 YFSETQ. This CDR3 is 14 amino acids long. CDR3: CASRPGPNTGELFF. The CDR3 DNA sequence: TGCGCCAGCCGACCGGGTCCGAACACCGGGGAGCTGTTTTTT.

This clonotype has ten or more counts. The J gene is TRBJ1-6, the V gene TRBV7-8; TRBD1 is a possible D gene (5 bases). The V end lost 0 bases, the J end lost 6 bases, and 6 bases lay between the germline ends. This CDR3 is 14 amino acids long. The germline V gene has CDR1 SGHVS and CDR2 FQNEAQ. CDR3 region: CASSLAQANSPLHF. The CDR3 DNA sequence: TGTGCCAGCAGCTTAGCACAGGCTAATTCACCCCTCCACTTT.

There are a few counts of this clonotype. The chain joins TRBV4-2 to TRBJ2-5; 9 nucleotides agree with TRBD2. The V and J ends lost 3 bases and 1 base, in that order; junction bases with no gene match: 6. The CDR3 sequence is 16 residues long. Per germline, CDR1 LGHNA and CDR2 YNFKEQ. In DNA, the CDR3 is TGTGCCAGCAGCCAGGAGAGCGGGGGGTTCCAAGAGACCCAGTACTTC. Translation: CASSQESGGFQETQYF.

This clonotype has ten or more counts. This sequence joins TRBV12-3 or TRBV12-4 and TRBJ2-1; no clear D. CDR3 length equals 17 residues. V lost 5 bases to trimming and J lost 0 bases, with 17 bases between them. CDR3 sequence: CASSGPVRSLSYNEQFF. The CDR3 bases are TGTGCCAGCAGTGGGCCGGTTAGATCTCTCTCCTACAATGAGCAGTTCTTC.

This clonotype came up many times. The rearrangement joins TRBV5-1 to TRBJ2-1; D is perhaps TRBD2 (6 bases). CDR3 length: 16 amino acids. Germline lookup yields CDR1 SGHRS and CDR2 YFSETQ. V dropped 4 bases and J dropped 6 bases, with 20 bases sitting between them. In nucleotides, the CDR3 is TGCGCCAGCAGCCCTCAAGCGGGCGGGGCCACCAATGAGCAGTTCTTC. Encoded protein: CASSPQAGGATNEQFF.

This clonotype was found a few times. This CDR3 reads CASSAPIGSGTSGGRAQYF. CDR3 coding DNA: TGTGCCAGCAGCGCCCCAATCGGATCCGGGACTAGCGGGGGTAGGGCCCAGTACTTC. The chain has TRBV3-1 and TRBJ2-5, with 14 positions matching TRBD2. Germline V gene data show CDR1 as LGHDT and CDR2 as YNNKEL (reference sequence). The CDR3 loop spans 19 amino acids. The V and J ends lost 5 bases and 9 bases, in that order; junction bases with no gene match: 20.

CDR3 DNA sequence: TGTGCCAGCAGTTACCCCCCCCCTCAACTTACGAACACTGAAGCTTTCTTT. Its translation: CASSYPPPQLTNTEAFF. The chain uses TRBV6-2 or TRBV6-3 and TRBJ1-1, with D hard to call. The CDR3 is 17 amino acids. Looked up from germline, CDR1 is MNHEY and CDR2 is SVGEGT. V lost 2 bases and J 1 base, leaving 17 bases between the germline ends.

This clonotype was observed at least ten times. The chain carries TRBV7-9 and TRBJ2-1; TRBD2 might be the D (5 bases). CDR1 and CDR2 from the germline V gene are SEHNR and FQNEAQ (reference sequence). CDR3 length: 13 amino acids. Trimming took off 4 bases at V and 8 bases at J, with 12 bases between the two ends. The CDR3 region is CASSSGLEHEQFF. DNA for the CDR3: TGTGCCAGCAGCTCTGGACTCGAGCATGAGCAGTTCTTC. Looking up the rest from reference TRBV7-9 and TRBJ2-1 gives the full variable domain: DTGVSQNPRHKITKRGQNVTFRCDPISEHNRLYWYRQTLGQGPEFLTYFQNEAQLEKSRLLSDRFSAERPKGSFSTLEIQRTEQGDSAMYLCASSSGLEHEQFFGPGTRLTVL.

This clonotype was found a few times. The chain combines TRBV5-1 with TRBJ2-7; 9 bases align to TRBD2. After removal of 0 bases from V and 2 bases from J, the junction contained 3 bases not matched to a gene. CDR1 and CDR2 (germline): SGHRS, YFSETQ. CDR3 size: 15 residues. CDR3 amino acids: CASSLVAGETYEQYF. The CDR3 bases are TGCGCCAGCAGCTTGGTAGCGGGGGAGACCTACGAGCAGTACTTC.

This clonotype was seen ten or more times. The V and J genes are TRBV20-1 and TRBJ2-2; D gene uncertain. V was trimmed by 5 bases and J by 0 bases, leaving 13 bases between them. The CDR3 has 15 amino acids. Germline CDR1 DFQATT, CDR2 SNEGSKA (reference sequence). CDR3: CSADGAATNTGELFF. The CDR3 DNA sequence: TGCAGTGCTGACGGCGCCGCGACGAACACCGGGGAGCTGTTTTTT.

This clonotype showed up many times. The rearrangement uses TRBV4-3 and TRBJ1-1; 10 bases line up with TRBD1. The J segment lost 6 bases and the V segment lost 0 bases, leaving 7 bases of the junction unmatched. Germline V gene sequence: CDR1 LGHNA, CDR2 YSLEER. The CDR3 length is 16 residues. Here the CDR3 reads CASSQDPIGTGAEAFF. DNA for the CDR3: TGCGCCAGCAGCCAAGATCCAATCGGGACAGGGGCTGAAGCTTTCTTT.

There are many counts of this clonotype. V is TRBV5-1 and J is TRBJ2-5; D is uncertain. Trimming cost V 1 base and J 5 bases, with 6 bases left between them. Germline loops: CDR1 SGHRS, CDR2 YFSETQ. This CDR3 comprises 12 residues. The CDR3 loop is CASSLLGETQYF. The CDR3 nucleotides read TGCGCCAGCAGCTTGCTGGGGGAGACCCAGTACTTC.

In its sample, this clonotype was seen a few times. This chain links TRBV19 with TRBJ1-5; a weak D match, TRBD1 (6 bases). V was pared by 8 bases and J by 2 bases, with 16 bases between. The germline V gene has CDR1 LNHDA and CDR2 SQIVND (reference sequence). The CDR3 is made up of 15 amino acids. CDR3 in amino acids: CASSRQDGGNQPQHF. Here the CDR3 DNA reads TGTGCCAGTTCAAGACAGGATGGGGGCAATCAGCCCCAGCATTTT.